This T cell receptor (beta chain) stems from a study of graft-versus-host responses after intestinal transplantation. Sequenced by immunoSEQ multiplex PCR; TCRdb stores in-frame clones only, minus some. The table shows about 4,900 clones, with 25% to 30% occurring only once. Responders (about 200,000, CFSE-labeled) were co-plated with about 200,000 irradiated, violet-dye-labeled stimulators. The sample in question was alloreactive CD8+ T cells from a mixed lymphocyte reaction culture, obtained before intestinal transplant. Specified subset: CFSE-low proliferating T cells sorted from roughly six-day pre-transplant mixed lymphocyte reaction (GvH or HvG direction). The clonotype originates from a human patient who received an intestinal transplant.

The CDR3 region is CASSSLAGITYNEQFF. For the CDR3, the DNA is TGTGCCAGCAGCTCTTTAGCGGGAATTACCTACAATGAGCAGTTCTTC. The chain combines TRBV7-6 with TRBJ2-1; 8 nucleotides match TRBD2. Looked up from germline, CDR1 is SGHVS and CDR2 is FNYEAQ. J gave up 2 bases and V 4 bases, and 7 bases lay outside the gene matches. This CDR3 has 16 residues. The variable domain in full, completed from reference TRBV7-6 and TRBJ2-1, reads GAGVSQSPRYKVTKRGQDVALRCDPISGHVSLYWYRQALGQGPEFLTYFNYEAQQDKSGLPNDRFSAERPEGSISTLTIQRTEQRDSAMYRCASSSLAGITYNEQFFGPGTRLTVL.